The next 23 T cell receptor beta chains were all read from a single sample in a study of memory CD4+ T cells and cytomegalovirus serostatus (dated by TCRdb to between 2019 and 2020). Single viable CD3+CD4+CD8-CD45RO+ cells were sorted as memory CD4+ T cells on a FACSAria II. Library creation used the immunoSEQ multiplex PCR assay. In its TCRdb copy, this immuneACCESS table keeps in-frame sequences only and misses some clones. Where compared with another copy, unresolved V genes explain less than half of these, and the others have no known cause. The sample records some 26,000 clones, about 76% of which are singletons. The ten most abundant clones make up around 1% of the sample. The specimen was memory CD4+ T cells from blood. These receptors were taken from an adult in good health and CMV-seronegative.

CDR3 in DNA: TGTGCCAGCAGCTTAGTTCAGGGGGGGGGTGGCACTGAAGCTTTCTTT. Protein product: CASSLVQGGGGTEAFF. The rearrangement joins TRBV7-9 to TRBJ1-1, with 7 nucleotides matching TRBD1. The V gene end was trimmed by 1 base and the J gene end by 4 bases; junction bases not matched to a gene: 9. The CDR3 totals 16 residues. The germline V gene has CDR1 SEHNR and CDR2 FQNEAQ (reference sequence).

V is TRBV19 and J is TRBJ2-7; TRBD2 matches 8 bases. Germline values: CDR1 LNHDA, CDR2 SQIVND (reference sequence). V dropped 6 bases and J dropped 4; count of bases not matched to a gene: 20. The CDR3 extends over 18 amino acids. CDR3: CASSRTSLHGVNTYEQYF. CDR3 sequence (DNA): TGTGCCAGTAGCCGGACTAGCCTCCACGGGGTTAACACGTACGAGCAGTACTTC.

Of note for this clone: This sample also contains other DNA sequences that code for the same CDR3. This chain joins TRBV29-1 and TRBJ1-6; D uncertain. Trimming took 5 bases from V and 8 from J, leaving 10 bases between them. This CDR3 has 12 residues. Germline CDR1 reads SQVTM; CDR2 reads ANQGSEA. The CDR3 protein is CSVWSADSPLHF. As DNA, the CDR3 is TGCAGCGTTTGGTCGGCTGATTCACCCCTCCACTTT.

V gene TRBV18 combines with J gene TRBJ2-3; 9 bases map to TRBD1. The CDR3 runs to 17 residues. The germline V gene has CDR1 KGHSH and CDR2 LQKENI. Trimming at V came to 8 bases and at J to 6 bases, leaving 18 bases not matched to a gene. For the CDR3, the DNA is TGTGCCAGCCGACGCGGGACAGGGAATATGCTTGGGGATACGCAGTATTTT. Protein product: CASRRGTGNMLGDTQYF.

V is TRBV21-1 and J is TRBJ2-7; TRBD1, as called in the table, went unchecked against the DNA. TRBV21-1 is described as a pseudogene. This CDR3 is built from 14 residues. CDR3 DNA sequence: TGTGCCAGCATCCAGGGGGAGGATCTCTACGAGCAGTACTTC. Amino acids: CASIQGEDLYEQYF.

This clone was found a few times. This rearrangement joins TRBV6-1 to TRBJ2-2; weak D call: TRBD2 (6 bases). Trimming stripped 10 bases from V and 6 bases from J, with 21 bases between. CDR3 size: 15 residues. Germline V CDR1 and CDR2: MNHNS, SASEGT. This CDR3 is CATTPGGTVPGELFF. CDR3 bases: TGTGCCACGACCCCCGGAGGGACGGTTCCCGGGGAGCTGTTTTTT.

The chain combines TRBV7-8 with TRBJ1-5; TRBD1 matches at 9 bases. V was pared by 2 bases and J by 7 bases, with 12 bases of the junction left unmatched. Germline V gene sequence: CDR1 SGHVS, CDR2 FQNEAQ. The CDR3 is 17 residues long. The CDR3 loop reads CASSLSSRQGVRQPQHF. For the CDR3, the DNA is TGTGCCAGCAGCTTATCGTCTCGACAGGGGGTGAGACAGCCCCAGCATTTT.

J is TRBJ2-5 and V is TRBV7-9; 13 bases are shared with TRBD2. Per the germline V gene, CDR1 is SEHNR and CDR2 is FQNEAQ (reference sequence). The CDR3 consists of 16 residues. Losses at the gene ends were 5 bases for V and 4 bases for J; bases not matched to a gene: 7. The DNA for the CDR3 is TGTGCCAGCAGCCCTTCGGGACTAGCGGGGTCAGAGACCCAGTACTTC. Its translation: CASSPSGLAGSETQYF.

This chain links TRBV4-3 with TRBJ1-4; D perhaps matches TRBD1 (6 bases). Trimming removed 0 bases at V and 5 bases at J, with 13 bases between. CDR1 and CDR2 from the germline V gene are LGHNA and YSLEER. The CDR3 sequence is 16 residues long. This CDR3 is CASSQDSTGLNEKLFF. CDR3 nucleotide sequence: TGCGCCAGCAGCCAAGATAGCACAGGGTTAAATGAAAAACTGTTTTTT.

This chain links TRBV7-2 with TRBJ1-3; no definite D call. V lost 3 bases and J lost 0, with 6 bases in between. The germline V gene encodes CDR1 SGHTA and CDR2 FQGNSA. The CDR3 extends over 14 amino acids. The CDR3 protein is CASSLDSSGNTIYF. The CDR3 bases are TGTGCCAGCAGCTTGGATAGCTCTGGAAACACCATATATTTT. The complete variable domain, with remaining parts taken from reference TRBV7-2 and TRBJ1-3, reads GAGVSQSPSNKVTEKGKDVELRCDPISGHTALYWYRQSLGQGLEFLIYFQGNSAPDKSGLPSDRFSAERTGGSVSTLTIQRTQQEDSAVYLCASSLDSSGNTIYFGEGSWLTVV.

This chain connects TRBV4-3 to TRBJ2-7; 10 bases map to TRBD1. V lost 4 bases, J lost 2 bases, and 2 bases stayed unmatched. CDR1 is LGHNA, CDR2 YSLEER, per germline. The CDR3 is 14 residues long. CDR3 coding DNA: TGCGCCAGCAGCCGAGACAGGGGGCCCTACGAGCAGTACTTC. Its translation: CASSRDRGPYEQYF.

This chain joins TRBV10-3 and TRBJ2-5, with D possibly matching TRBD1 (5 bases). V lost 6 bases, J lost 4 bases, and 12 bases lay in between. This CDR3 region has 13 residues. From germline, CDR1 is ENHRY and CDR2 SYGVKD. The chain's CDR3 is CAISAGFGETQYF. Written as DNA, the CDR3 is TGTGCCATCAGCGCAGGGTTTGGAGAGACCCAGTACTTC.

This chain's CDR3 is CASTPRGGSYEQYF. The CDR3 nucleotides read TGCGCCAGCACCCCGCGGGGCGGCTCCTACGAGCAGTACTTC. The rearrangement joins TRBV4-1 to TRBJ2-7, with D perhaps TRBD2 (6 bases). Germline CDR1 reads MGHRA; CDR2 reads YSYEKL. The germline V and J ends were trimmed by 7 bases and 0 bases, with 13 bases remaining between them. This CDR3 region has 14 residues.

The V and J genes are TRBV27 and TRBJ1-4, with no clear D. This CDR3 is 14 amino acids long. V lost 3 bases to trimming and J lost 3 bases, with 8 bases between them. Germline V gene data show CDR1 as MNHEY and CDR2 as SMNVEV (reference sequence). This CDR3 is CASSFGRPNEKLFF. CDR3 nucleotides: TGTGCCAGCAGTTTCGGCAGGCCTAATGAAAAACTGTTTTTT.

The chain uses TRBV19 and TRBJ2-3; D is possibly TRBD1 (6 bases). Germline lookup yields CDR1 LNHDA and CDR2 SQIVND (reference sequence). Between the trimmed V and J ends, which lost 5 bases and 0 bases, there was a span of 12 bases. There are 15 residues in the CDR3. The CDR3 bases are TGTGCCAGTAGTTCAACGGACAGCAGCACAGATACGCAGTATTTT. It codes for CASSSTDSSTDTQYF.

The V call is TRBV21-1, the J call TRBJ2-4; TRBD1, the D gene given by the table, was not confirmed from the DNA. TRBV21-1 is deemed a pseudogene. The CDR3 is 16 residues long. The CDR3 DNA reads as TGTGCCAGCAGCGTTCATAGACAAGGTCCCAAAAACATTCAGTACTTC. Translated, it gives CASSVHRQGPKNIQYF.

The V call is TRBV7-9, the J call TRBJ1-1, with D possibly matching TRBD1 (5 bases). Germline V lookup: CDR1 SEHNR, CDR2 FQNEAQ (reference sequence). This CDR3 has 12 amino acids. V lost 1 base, J lost 10 bases, and 10 bases lay in between. The CDR3 is CASSLDRDVAFF. In DNA, the CDR3 is TGTGCCAGCAGCTTAGACCGGGACGTAGCTTTCTTT.

V is TRBV6-1 and J is TRBJ1-2, with 10 bases fitting TRBD1. This CDR3 region has 15 residues. V was pared by 4 bases and J by 5 bases, with 7 bases of the junction left unmatched. Germline V CDR1 and CDR2: MNHNS, SASEGT. The CDR3 DNA is TGTGCCAGCAGTGCCGAGGCGGGACAGGGGTATGGCTACACCTTC. Translation gives CASSAEAGQGYGYTF.

The CDR3 bases are TGCAGCGTTGACGCTCACGGGGGCCGGACTGAAGCTTTCTTT. Protein product: CSVDAHGGRTEAFF. The chain joins TRBV29-1 to TRBJ1-1, with D possibly TRBD1 on 6 matching bases. The germline V gene encodes CDR1 SQVTM and CDR2 ANQGSEA. This CDR3 comprises 14 residues. Trimming removed 3 bases at V and 5 bases at J, with 16 bases between.

This chain links TRBV27 with TRBJ1-5; possible D gene TRBD1, 5 bases. Germline V CDR1 and CDR2: MNHEY, SMNVEV (reference sequence). This CDR3 is 15 amino acids long. Trimming stripped 8 bases from V and 0 bases from J, with 14 bases between. Here the CDR3 reads CASRQGTVSNQPQHF. Here the CDR3 DNA reads TGTGCCAGCCGTCAGGGAACAGTTAGCAATCAGCCCCAGCATTTT.

The V and J genes are TRBV2 and TRBJ1-5; tentative D call: TRBD1 (5 bases). V shed 0 bases and J shed 4 bases, with 10 bases lying between them. The CDR3 totals 15 residues. Germline CDR1 SNHLY, CDR2 FYNNEI. CDR3 sequence (DNA): TGTGCCAGCAGTGAAGCGAGGGGAACAAATCAGCCCCAGCATTTT. Translated, it gives CASSEARGTNQPQHF.

The CDR3 sequence is CASSWADRGSTRTGELFF. Written as DNA, the CDR3 is TGTGCCAGCAGCTGGGCCGACAGGGGGTCTACGAGGACCGGGGAGCTGTTTTTT. V is TRBV7-9 and J is TRBJ2-2; the match to TRBD1 covers 9 bases. Germline lookup yields CDR1 SEHNR and CDR2 FQNEAQ (reference sequence). The trim removed 4 bases at V and 5 bases at J, leaving 14 bases unmatched. CDR3 size: 18 residues. Full variable domain (missing parts from reference TRBV7-9 and TRBJ2-2): DTGVSQNPRHKITKRGQNVTFRCDPISEHNRLYWYRQTLGQGPEFLTYFQNEAQLEKSRLLSDRFSAERPKGSFSTLEIQRTEQGDSAMYLCASSWADRGSTRTGELFFGEGSRLTVL.

The chain is built from TRBV11-2 and TRBJ1-2; D is possibly TRBD1 (5 bases). The length of the CDR3 is 13 residues. The germline CDR1 and CDR2 sequences are SGHAT and FQNNGV. Trimming pared 1 base from V and 4 bases from J, leaving 7 bases between. The CDR3, as DNA: TGTGCCAGCAGCTTAGCGGGGGGCTATGGCTACACCTTC. Translating it yields CASSLAGGYGYTF.